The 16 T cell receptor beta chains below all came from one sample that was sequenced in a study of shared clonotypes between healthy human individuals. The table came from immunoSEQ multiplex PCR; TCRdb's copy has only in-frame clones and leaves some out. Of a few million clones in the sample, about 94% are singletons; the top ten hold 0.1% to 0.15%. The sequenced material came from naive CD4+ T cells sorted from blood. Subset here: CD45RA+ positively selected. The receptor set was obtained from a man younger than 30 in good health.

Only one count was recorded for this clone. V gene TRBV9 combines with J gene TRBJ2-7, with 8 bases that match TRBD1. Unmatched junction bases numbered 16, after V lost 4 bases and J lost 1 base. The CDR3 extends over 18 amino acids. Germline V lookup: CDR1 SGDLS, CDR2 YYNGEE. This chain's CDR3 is CASSLDLPGTGYSYEQYF. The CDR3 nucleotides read TGTGCCAGCAGCCTGGACTTACCTGGGACAGGTTATTCCTACGAGCAGTACTTC. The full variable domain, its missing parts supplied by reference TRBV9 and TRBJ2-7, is DSGVTQTPKHLITATGQRVTLRCSPRSGDLSVYWYQQSLDQGLQFLIQYYNGEERAKGNILERFSAQQFPDLHSELNLSSLELGDSALYFCASSLDLPGTGYSYEQYFGPGTRLTVT.

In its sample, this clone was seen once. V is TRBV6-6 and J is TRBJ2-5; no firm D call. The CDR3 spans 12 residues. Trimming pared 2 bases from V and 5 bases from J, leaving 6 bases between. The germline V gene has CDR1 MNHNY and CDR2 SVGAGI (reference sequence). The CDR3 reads CASSYKPETQYF. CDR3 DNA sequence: TGTGCCAGCAGTTACAAACCGGAGACCCAGTACTTC.

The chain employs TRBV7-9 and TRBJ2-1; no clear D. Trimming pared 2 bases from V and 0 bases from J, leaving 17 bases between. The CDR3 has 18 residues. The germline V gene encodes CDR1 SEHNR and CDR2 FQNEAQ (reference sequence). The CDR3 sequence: CASSLYPFGSFSYNEQFF. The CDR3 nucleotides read TGTGCCAGCAGCTTATACCCTTTCGGGTCGTTCTCCTACAATGAGCAGTTCTTC.

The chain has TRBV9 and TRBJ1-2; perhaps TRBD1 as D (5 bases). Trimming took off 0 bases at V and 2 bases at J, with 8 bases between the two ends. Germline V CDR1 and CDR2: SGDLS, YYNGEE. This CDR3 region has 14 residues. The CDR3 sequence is CASSVDTGNYGYTF. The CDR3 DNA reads TGTGCCAGCAGCGTAGACACAGGCAACTATGGCTACACCTTC. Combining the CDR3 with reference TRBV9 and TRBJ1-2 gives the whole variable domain DSGVTQTPKHLITATGQRVTLRCSPRSGDLSVYWYQQSLDQGLQFLIQYYNGEERAKGNILERFSAQQFPDLHSELNLSSLELGDSALYFCASSVDTGNYGYTFGSGTRLTVV.

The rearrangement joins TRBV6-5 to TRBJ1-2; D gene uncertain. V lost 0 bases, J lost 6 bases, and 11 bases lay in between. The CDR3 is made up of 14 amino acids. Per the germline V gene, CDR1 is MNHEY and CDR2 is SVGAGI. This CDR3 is CASSYSRHPDGYTF. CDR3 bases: TGTGCCAGCAGTTACTCGAGACATCCTGATGGCTACACCTTC.

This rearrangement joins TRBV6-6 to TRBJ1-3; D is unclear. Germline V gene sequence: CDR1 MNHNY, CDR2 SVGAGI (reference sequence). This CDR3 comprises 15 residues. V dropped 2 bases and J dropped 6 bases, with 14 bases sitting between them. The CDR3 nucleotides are TGTGCCAGCAGTTACGCCGAAACGGGGAAAAACACCATATATTTT. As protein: CASSYAETGKNTIYF.

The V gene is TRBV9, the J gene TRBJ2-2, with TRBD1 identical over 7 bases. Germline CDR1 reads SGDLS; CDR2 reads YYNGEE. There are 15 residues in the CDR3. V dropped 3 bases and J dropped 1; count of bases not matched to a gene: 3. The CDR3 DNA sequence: TGTGCCAGCAGCGCGACAGGGAAGAACACCGGGGAGCTGTTTTTT. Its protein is CASSATGKNTGELFF.

DNA for the CDR3: TGTGCCAGCAGCTTACAGGTCCAAGAGACCCAGTACTTC. It encodes CASSLQVQETQYF. This rearrangement joins TRBV7-9 to TRBJ2-5, with unresolved D. Germline CDR1 reads SEHNR; CDR2 reads FQNEAQ (reference sequence). The germline V and J ends were trimmed by 2 bases and 1 base, with 5 bases remaining between them. The CDR3 runs to 13 residues.

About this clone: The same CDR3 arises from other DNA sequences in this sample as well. The chain's CDR3 is CASSLEAGPSYEQYF. The CDR3 DNA follows: TGTGCCAGCAGCTTAGAGGCGGGACCCTCCTACGAGCAGTACTTC. The rearrangement uses TRBV7-2 and TRBJ2-7; D perhaps matches TRBD2 (6 bases). Trimming removed 1 base from V and 0 bases from J, with 10 bases in between. Germline V gene sequence: CDR1 SGHTA, CDR2 FQGNSA. The length of the CDR3 is 15 residues.

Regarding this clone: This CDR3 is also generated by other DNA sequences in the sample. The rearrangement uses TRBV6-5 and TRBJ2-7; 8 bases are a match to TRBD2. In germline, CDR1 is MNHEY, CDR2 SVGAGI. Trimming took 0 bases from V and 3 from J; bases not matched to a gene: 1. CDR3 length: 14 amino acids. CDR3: CASSYSRGVYEQYF. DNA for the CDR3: TGTGCCAGCAGTTACTCGCGGGGGGTCTACGAGCAGTACTTC.

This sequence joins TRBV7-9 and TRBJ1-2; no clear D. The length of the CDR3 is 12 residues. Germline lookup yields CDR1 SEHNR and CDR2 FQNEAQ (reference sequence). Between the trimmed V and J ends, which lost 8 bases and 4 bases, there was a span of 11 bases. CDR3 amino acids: CASASLGYGYTF. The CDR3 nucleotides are TGTGCCAGCGCTAGCCTCGGCTATGGCTACACCTTC.

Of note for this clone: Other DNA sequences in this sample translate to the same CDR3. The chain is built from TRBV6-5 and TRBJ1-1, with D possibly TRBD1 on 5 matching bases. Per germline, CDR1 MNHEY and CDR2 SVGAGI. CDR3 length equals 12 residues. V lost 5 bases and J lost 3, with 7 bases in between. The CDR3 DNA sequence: TGTGCCAGCAGTAGGGGTGACACTGAAGCTTTCTTT. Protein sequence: CASSRGDTEAFF.

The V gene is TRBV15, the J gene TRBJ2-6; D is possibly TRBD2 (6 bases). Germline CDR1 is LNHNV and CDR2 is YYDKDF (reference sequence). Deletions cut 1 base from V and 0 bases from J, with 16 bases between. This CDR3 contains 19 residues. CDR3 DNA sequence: TGTGCCACCAGCAGAGGGAGGGGTGTAGGAGGCTCTGGGGCCAACGTCCTGACTTTC. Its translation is CATSRGRGVGGSGANVLTF.

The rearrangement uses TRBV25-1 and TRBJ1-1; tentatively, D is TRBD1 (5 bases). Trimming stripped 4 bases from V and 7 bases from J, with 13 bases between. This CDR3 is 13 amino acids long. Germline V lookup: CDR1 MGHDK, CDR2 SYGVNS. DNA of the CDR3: TGTGCCAGCAGTGGGGAGACAGTTTTTGAAGCTTTCTTT. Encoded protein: CASSGETVFEAFF.

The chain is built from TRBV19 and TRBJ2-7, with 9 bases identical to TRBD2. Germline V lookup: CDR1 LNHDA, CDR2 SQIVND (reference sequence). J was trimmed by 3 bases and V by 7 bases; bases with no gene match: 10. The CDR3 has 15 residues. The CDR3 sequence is CASTSSGGPIYEQYF. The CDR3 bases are TGTGCCAGTACCAGTAGCGGGGGACCGATCTACGAGCAGTACTTC.

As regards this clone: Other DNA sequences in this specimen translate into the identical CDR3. The CDR3 coding sequence is TGCGCCAGCAGCTTATCCGGCGGCTATGGCTACACCTTC. Translated: CASSLSGGYGYTF. The J gene is TRBJ1-2, the V gene TRBV5-1, with no clear D. This CDR3 is 13 amino acids long. In germline, CDR1 is SGHRS, CDR2 YFSETQ. V lost 2 bases and J 4 bases, leaving 9 bases between the germline ends.